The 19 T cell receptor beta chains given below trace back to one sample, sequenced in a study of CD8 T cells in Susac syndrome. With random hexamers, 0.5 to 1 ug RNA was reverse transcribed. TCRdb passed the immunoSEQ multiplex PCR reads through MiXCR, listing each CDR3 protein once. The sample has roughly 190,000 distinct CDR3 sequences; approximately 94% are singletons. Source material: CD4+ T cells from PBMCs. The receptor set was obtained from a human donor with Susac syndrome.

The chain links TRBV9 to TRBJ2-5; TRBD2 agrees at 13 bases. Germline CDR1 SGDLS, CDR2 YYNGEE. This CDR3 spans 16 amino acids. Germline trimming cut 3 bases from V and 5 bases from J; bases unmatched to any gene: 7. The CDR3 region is CASSGTSGGPGETQYF. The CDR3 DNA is TGTGCCAGCAGCGGGACTAGCGGGGGCCCCGGGGAGACCCAGTACTTC.

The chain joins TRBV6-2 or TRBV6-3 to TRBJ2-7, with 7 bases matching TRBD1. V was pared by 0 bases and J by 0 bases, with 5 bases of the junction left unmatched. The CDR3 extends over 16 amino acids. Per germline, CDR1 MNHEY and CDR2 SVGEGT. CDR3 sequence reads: CASSYSSDRLSYEQYF. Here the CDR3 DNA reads TGTGCCAGCAGTTACTCGTCGGACAGGCTCTCCTACGAGCAGTACTTC.

The CDR3 protein is CSASRQSVNTEAFF. DNA for the CDR3: TGCAGTGCTAGTAGGCAGTCAGTGAACACTGAAGCTTTCTTT. The chain recombines TRBV20-1 with TRBJ1-1; D gene uncertain. Germline V gene data show CDR1 as DFQATT and CDR2 as SNEGSKA (reference sequence). V was cut by 3 bases and J by 0 bases, with 11 bases left in between. This CDR3 region has 14 residues.

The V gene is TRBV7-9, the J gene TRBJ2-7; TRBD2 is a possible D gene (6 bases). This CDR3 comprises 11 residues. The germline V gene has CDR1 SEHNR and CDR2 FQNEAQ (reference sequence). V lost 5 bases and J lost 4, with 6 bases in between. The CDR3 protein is CASSREYEQYF. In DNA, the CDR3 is TGTGCCAGCAGCCGGGAGTACGAGCAGTACTTC. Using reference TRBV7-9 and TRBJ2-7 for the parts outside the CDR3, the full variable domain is DTGVSQNPRHKITKRGQNVTFRCDPISEHNRLYWYRQTLGQGPEFLTYFQNEAQLEKSRLLSDRFSAERPKGSFSTLEIQRTEQGDSAMYLCASSREYEQYFGPGTRLTVT.

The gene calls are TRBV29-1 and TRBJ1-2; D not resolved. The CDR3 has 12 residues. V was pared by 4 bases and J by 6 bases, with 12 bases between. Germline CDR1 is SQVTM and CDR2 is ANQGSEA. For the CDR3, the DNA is TGCAGCGTTGGATGGGCTTGGGATGGCTACACCTTC. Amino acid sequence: CSVGWAWDGYTF.

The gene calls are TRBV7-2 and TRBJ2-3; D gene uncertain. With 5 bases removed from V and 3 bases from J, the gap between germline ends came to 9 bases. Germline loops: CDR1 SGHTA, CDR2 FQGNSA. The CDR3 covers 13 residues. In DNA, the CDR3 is TGTGCCAGCAGCAGGTCACCGACAGATACGCAGTATTTT. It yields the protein CASSRSPTDTQYF.

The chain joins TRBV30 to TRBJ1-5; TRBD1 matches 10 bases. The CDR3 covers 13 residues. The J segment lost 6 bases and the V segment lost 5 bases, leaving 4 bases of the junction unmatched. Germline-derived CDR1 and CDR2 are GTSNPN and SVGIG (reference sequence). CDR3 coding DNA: TGTGCCTGGGGGACAGGGGACGGTCAGCCCCAGCATTTT. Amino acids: CAWGTGDGQPQHF.

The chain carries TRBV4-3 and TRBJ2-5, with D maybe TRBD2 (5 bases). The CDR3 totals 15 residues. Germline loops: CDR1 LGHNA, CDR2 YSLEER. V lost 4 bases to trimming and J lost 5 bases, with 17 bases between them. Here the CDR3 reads CASSRTGREWETQYF. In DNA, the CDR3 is TGCGCCAGCAGCCGGACTGGTAGGGAGTGGGAGACCCAGTACTTC.

CDR3 loop: CASSQAGQNYNEQFF. The CDR3 DNA reads as TGTGCCAGCAGCCAAGCCGGACAGAATTACAATGAGCAGTTCTTC. The chain couples TRBV3-1 to TRBJ2-1; maybe TRBD1 (6 bases). Germline V gene lookup returns CDR1 LGHDT and CDR2 YNNKEL (reference sequence). Trimming cost V 1 base and J 4 bases, with 11 bases left between them. This CDR3 has 15 residues.

The CDR3 region is CASSWVGLQGAASGYTF. CDR3 nucleotides: TGTGCCAGCAGTTGGGTGGGGCTTCAGGGAGCTGCTAGTGGCTACACCTTC. The chain has TRBV28 and TRBJ1-2; weak D call: TRBD1 (5 bases). The CDR3 contains 17 residues. V gave up 4 bases and J gave up 7 bases, with 25 bases separating them. Germline CDR1 is MDHEN and CDR2 is SYDVKM.

The CDR3 region has the DNA TGCAGTGCTAGCGGGGGTGGCTACGAGCAGTACTTC. Protein sequence: CSASGGGYEQYF. V usage is TRBV20-1 and J usage is TRBJ2-7, with D maybe TRBD2 (6 bases). V dropped 3 bases and J dropped 3 bases, with 9 bases sitting between them. From germline, CDR1 is DFQATT and CDR2 SNEGSKA (reference sequence). The CDR3 covers 12 residues.

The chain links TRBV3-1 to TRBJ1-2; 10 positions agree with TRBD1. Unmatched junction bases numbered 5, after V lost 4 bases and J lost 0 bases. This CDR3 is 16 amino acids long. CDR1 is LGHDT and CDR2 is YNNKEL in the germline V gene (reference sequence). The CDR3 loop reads CASSLGQGRANYGYTF. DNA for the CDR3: TGTGCCAGCAGCCTGGGACAGGGGAGAGCTAACTATGGCTACACCTTC.

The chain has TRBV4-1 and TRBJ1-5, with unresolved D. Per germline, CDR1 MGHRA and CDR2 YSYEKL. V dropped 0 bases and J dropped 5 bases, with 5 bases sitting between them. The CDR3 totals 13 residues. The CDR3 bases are TGCGCCAGCAGCCAAGAAGGGTATCAGCCCCAGCATTTT. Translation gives CASSQEGYQPQHF.

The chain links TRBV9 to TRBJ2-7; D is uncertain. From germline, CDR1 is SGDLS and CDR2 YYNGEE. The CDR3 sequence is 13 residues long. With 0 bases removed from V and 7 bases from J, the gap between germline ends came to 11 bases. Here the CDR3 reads CASSVDLAREQYF. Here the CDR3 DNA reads TGTGCCAGCAGCGTAGATCTGGCTAGAGAGCAGTACTTC.

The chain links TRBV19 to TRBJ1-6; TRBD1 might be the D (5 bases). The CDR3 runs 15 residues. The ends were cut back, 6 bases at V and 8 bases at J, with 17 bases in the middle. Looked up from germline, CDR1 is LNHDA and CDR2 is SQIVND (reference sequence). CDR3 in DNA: TGTGCCAGTAGAGGGGACGGAGAGAGGCATTCACCCCTCCACTTT. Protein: CASRGDGERHSPLHF.

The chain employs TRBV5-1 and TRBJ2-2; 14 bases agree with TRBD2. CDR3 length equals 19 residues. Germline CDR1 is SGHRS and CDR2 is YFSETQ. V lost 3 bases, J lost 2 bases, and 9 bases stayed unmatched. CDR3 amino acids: CASSSIQGLAGGNTGELFF. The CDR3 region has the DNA TGCGCCAGCAGCTCGATACAAGGACTAGCGGGGGGTAACACCGGGGAGCTGTTTTTT. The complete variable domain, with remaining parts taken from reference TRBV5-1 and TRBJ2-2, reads KAGVTQTPRYLIKTRGQQVTLSCSPISGHRSVSWYQQTPGQGLQFLFEYFSETQRNKGNFPGRFSGRQFSNSRSEMNVSTLELGDSALYLCASSSIQGLAGGNTGELFFGEGSRLTVL.

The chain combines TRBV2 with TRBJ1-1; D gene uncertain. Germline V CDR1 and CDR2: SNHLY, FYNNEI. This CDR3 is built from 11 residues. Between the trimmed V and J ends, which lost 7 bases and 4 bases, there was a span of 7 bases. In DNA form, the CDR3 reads TGTGCCAGCACAGTCCTCACTGAAGCTTTCTTT. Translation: CASTVLTEAFF.

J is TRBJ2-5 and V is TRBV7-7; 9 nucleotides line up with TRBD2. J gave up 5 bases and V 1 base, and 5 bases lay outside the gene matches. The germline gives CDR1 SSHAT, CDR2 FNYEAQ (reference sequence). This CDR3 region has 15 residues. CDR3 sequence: CASSLVAGGTETQYF. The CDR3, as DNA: TGTGCCAGCAGCTTAGTGGCGGGGGGGACGGAGACCCAGTACTTC. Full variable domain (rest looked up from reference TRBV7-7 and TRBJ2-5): GAGVSQSPRYKVTKRGQDVTLRCDPISSHATLYWYQQALGQGPEFLTYFNYEAQPDKSGLPSDRFSAERPEGSISTLTIQRTEQRDSAMYRCASSLVAGGTETQYFGPGTRLLVL.

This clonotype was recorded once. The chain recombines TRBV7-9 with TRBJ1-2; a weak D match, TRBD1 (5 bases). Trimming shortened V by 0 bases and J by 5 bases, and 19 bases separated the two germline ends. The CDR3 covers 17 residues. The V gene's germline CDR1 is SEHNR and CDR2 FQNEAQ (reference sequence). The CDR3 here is CASSLARGAGSSYGYTF. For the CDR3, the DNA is TGTGCCAGCAGCTTAGCTCGAGGGGCAGGGTCTTCGTATGGCTACACCTTC. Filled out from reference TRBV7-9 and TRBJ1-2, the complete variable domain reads DTGVSQNPRHKITKRGQNVTFRCDPISEHNRLYWYRQTLGQGPEFLTYFQNEAQLEKSRLLSDRFSAERPKGSFSTLEIQRTEQGDSAMYLCASSLARGAGSSYGYTFGSGTRLTVV.